A selection of T cell receptor beta chains follows, all from one sample in a study of blood T cells in healthy people across ages. TCRdb called the 5' RACE reads again in MiXCR, with one record for every CDR3 protein. This table has over a million distinct CDR3 sequences, almost 60% appearing once. The source material was blood. Every receptor here comes from a young man in good health. Both conserved end residues are part of each CDR3. The D gene is left open where the match is weak. Rows may omit the clone size; those that give it use once, few, many or a size class.

TRBJ1-2	TRBV25-1	.	TRBD1	TGTGCCAGCAGTGAACTCGACAGGGGGCGCGGGGGCTACACCTTC	CASSELDRGRGGYTF
TRBJ1-4	TRBV10-3	.	.	TGTGCCATCAGTGAGAATATTGGGGGAACAACTAATGAAAAACTGTTTTTT	CAISENIGGTTNEKLFF
TRBJ1-2	TRBV12-3/TRBV12-4	.	TRBD1	TGTGCCAGCAGAAGAAGTGGGACAGTCACCTATGGCTACACCTTC	CASRRSGTVTYGYTF
TRBJ2-1	TRBV7-9	.	TRBD2	TGTGCCAGCAGCCCTAGCGGGACCCCCTACAATGAGCAGTTCTTC	CASSPSGTPYNEQFF
TRBJ2-1	TRBV6-5	.	TRBD2	TGTGCCAGCAGTTATTGGGGCACGGGCGGTCGACTAGCGGGGAGCTCCTACAATGAGCAGTTCTTC	CASSYWGTGGRLAGSSYNEQFF
TRBJ1-2	TRBV6-1	.	.	TGTGCCAGCAGTAAAGAACAGGGAAGGTGGTATGGCTACACCTTC	CASSKEQGRWYGYTF
TRBJ2-3	TRBV29-1	.	TRBD2	TGCAGCGGGGGGGGTGCTGCGGGGGTGGCAGATACGCAGTATTTT	CSGGGAAGVADTQYF
TRBJ2-3	TRBV12-3/TRBV12-4	.	.	TGTGCCAGCAGCCCTAATCGGGGATGGAGCACAGATACGCAGTATTTT	CASSPNRGWSTDTQYF
TRBJ2-7	TRBV10-3	.	TRBD1	TGTGCCATCAGTGATGGACAGGCCCACGAGCAGTACTTC	CAISDGQAHEQYF
TRBJ2-4	TRBV20-1	.	.	TGCAGTGCGAGGCCCACCAAAAACATTCAGTACTTC	CSARPTKNIQYF
TRBJ2-3	TRBV4-3	.	.	TGCGCCAGCAGCCAAGAGGGGAGGGGGTCAGATACGCAGTATTTT	CASSQEGRGSDTQYF
TRBJ2-2	TRBV7-9	.	TRBD1	TGTGCCAGCACTGGGACAGGGGCTGGCGGGGAGCTGTTTTTT	CASTGTGAGGELFF
TRBJ2-3	TRBV10-3	.	.	TGTGCCATCACTTCCCGGGACGGCAAAGAAGCTGATACGCAGTATTTT	CAITSRDGKEADTQYF
TRBJ2-7	TRBV29-1	few	TRBD1	TGCAGCGTTGTGGGGGACAGGGAGGACGAGCAGTACTTC	CSVVGDREDEQYF
TRBJ2-3	TRBV12-3/TRBV12-4	.	.	TGTGCCAGCAGCCCTCCGAGCGAGGCAGATACGCAGTATTTT	CASSPPSEADTQYF
TRBJ2-1	TRBV13	.	.	TGTGCCAGCAGCTTAGTGGGTTTCAGGGGAGCTGAAAATGAGCAGTTCTTC	CASSLVGFRGAENEQFF
TRBJ2-7	TRBV5-1	once	TRBD1	TGCGCCAGCAGCCGTCGGGACAGGGGACTGGGAGAGCAGTACTTC	CASSRRDRGLGEQYF
TRBJ2-7	TRBV20-1	.	.	TGCAGTGCTAGAGATAGACAGGTAGGGGAGCAGTACTTC	CSARDRQVGEQYF
TRBJ2-7	TRBV4-3	few	.	TGCGCCAGCAGCCAACTACCAGGACAGTCTTACGAGCAGTACTTC	CASSQLPGQSYEQYF
TRBJ2-5	TRBV7-9	.	TRBD1	TGTGCCAGCAGCATCCCGGGCGGGGACAGGTCCCAAGAGACCCAGTACTTC	CASSIPGGDRSQETQYF
TRBJ2-5	TRBV6-6	few	.	TGTGCCAGCAGTTACTCGAGCACCCAAGAGACCCAGTACTTC	CASSYSSTQETQYF
TRBJ2-1	TRBV6-5	.	.	TGTGCCGGCAGTGACGGGAATTTCAATGAGCAGTTCTTC	CAGSDGNFNEQFF
TRBJ2-1	TRBV10-3	few	TRBD1	TGTGCCATCAGCGGGACAGGGGAAAATGAGCAGTTCTTC	CAISGTGENEQFF
TRBJ1-2	TRBV14	few	.	TGTGCCAGCAGCCAAGATGAGAGTAACTATGGCTACACCTTC	CASSQDESNYGYTF
TRBJ2-7	TRBV27	many	.	TGTGCCAGCAGCCTAAGAGAATCCTACGAGCAGTACTTC	CASSLRESYEQYF
TRBJ2-4	TRBV20-1	.	.	TGCAGTGCTACAAGGCTCGAAAACATTCAGTACTTC	CSATRLENIQYF
TRBJ1-6	TRBV6-1	once	.	TGTGCCAGCACCTACGGGGGCGGTAATTCACCCCTCCACTTT	CASTYGGGNSPLHF
TRBJ2-3	TRBV10-3	few	TRBD1	TGTGCCATCAGTGAGGAGGGGGCGAATACAGATACGCAGTATTTT	CAISEEGANTDTQYF
TRBJ2-7	TRBV4-2	.	TRBD1	TGTGCCAGCAGCCAAGGGGGTCAGGGGGCAATCTACGAGCAGTACTTC	CASSQGGQGAIYEQYF
TRBJ2-1	TRBV28	many	TRBD1	TGTGCCAGCAGCCGGGACAGCTCCTACAATGAGCAGTTCTTC	CASSRDSSYNEQFF
TRBJ2-1	TRBV24-1	.	TRBD2	TGTGCCACCAGTGATTCGGGACTAGCGGGGCTGCAGTTCTTC	CATSDSGLAGLQFF
TRBJ2-7	TRBV27	.	TRBD2	TGTGCCAGCAGCCCGGGACTACCTACCTACGAGCAGTACTTC	CASSPGLPTYEQYF
TRBJ2-5	TRBV4-1	.	.	TGCGCCAGCAGCCAAGTTGCAGTCTCAGAGACCCAGTACTTC	CASSQVAVSETQYF
TRBJ1-1	TRBV4-1	.	.	TGCGCCAGCAGCCAAGTCGAGGCTCCGGACACTGAAGCTTTCTTT	CASSQVEAPDTEAFF
TRBJ2-2	TRBV2	few	TRBD2	TGTGCCAGCAGTGAAGTAGCGGGAGGCACCGGGGAGCTGTTTTTT	CASSEVAGGTGELFF
TRBJ1-2	TRBV28	.	.	TGTGCCAGCAGGACTGGACCTAACTATGGCTACACCTTC	CASRTGPNYGYTF
TRBJ2-1	TRBV9	few	TRBD1	TGTGCCAGCAGCGTAGAGGGACAGGGCTTAGGCAATGAGCAGTTCTTC	CASSVEGQGLGNEQFF
TRBJ2-3	TRBV27	.	.	TGTGCCAGCAGTTCCCTTAGAGGGGACCTATCAGATACGCAGTATTTT	CASSSLRGDLSDTQYF
TRBJ2-5	TRBV24-1	.	TRBD1	TGTGCCACCAGTGATGGGGGCAGGGGGAAGGGTGAGCAGTACTTC	CATSDGGRGKGEQYF
TRBJ1-1	TRBV25-1	.	.	TGTGCCAGCAGTTTCCTTGCTGAAGCTTTCTTT	CASSFLAEAFF
TRBJ1-1	TRBV20-1	.	.	TGCAGTGCTAGAGGGCTGAGGTGGGGAGGCGACACTGAAGCTTTCTTT	CSARGLRWGGDTEAFF
TRBJ1-4	TRBV20-1	once	.	TGCAGTGCTAGAGATTTCCTCTCAGGAAATGAAAAACTGTTTTTT	CSARDFLSGNEKLFF
TRBJ2-1	TRBV7-2	few	.	TGTGCCAGCAGTTTGAGAGAGCAGTTCTTC	CASSLREQFF
TRBJ2-7	TRBV6-5	.	.	TGTGCCAGCAGTTACGGCGGTGGAGTGGGGCTTACCTACGAGCAGTACTTC	CASSYGGGVGLTYEQYF
TRBJ2-7	TRBV5-1	.	.	TGCGCCAGCAGCTTGAATCAGGACCTCTACGAGCAGTACTTC	CASSLNQDLYEQYF
TRBJ2-2	TRBV9	.	TRBD2	TGTGCCAGCAGCGTAGAACTAGCGGTCGACACCGGGGAGCTGTTTTTT	CASSVELAVDTGELFF
TRBJ2-5	TRBV11-2	.	TRBD2	TGTGCCAGCAGCTTAACCTCGCTGTCTAGCGGCGAAGAGACCCAGTACTTC	CASSLTSLSSGEETQYF
TRBJ2-7	TRBV28	.	.	TGTGCCAGCAGTGGCTGGTGGTCTGAGGACGATAGCTCCTACGAGCAGTACTTC	CASSGWWSEDDSSYEQYF
TRBJ1-1	TRBV6-2/TRBV6-3	.	.	TGTGCCAGCAGTCCAGACAGTCCTGAAGCTTTCTTT	CASSPDSPEAFF
TRBJ2-7	TRBV4-2	.	.	TGTGCCAGCAGCCAACAATCACAGGGCTCCTACGAGCAGTACTTC	CASSQQSQGSYEQYF
TRBJ2-6	TRBV20-1	.	.	TGCAGTGCTAGAGACAGCTCTGGGGCCAACGTCCTGACTTTC	CSARDSSGANVLTF
TRBJ2-2	TRBV29-1	.	TRBD1	TGCAGCGTCGCGGGACAGGGGCGCGTCGGGGAGCTGTTTTTT	CSVAGQGRVGELFF
TRBJ1-5	TRBV6-1	.	.	TGTGCCAGCAGTGATGCGGGGCTCCAGCCCCAGCATTTT	CASSDAGLQPQHF
TRBJ2-5	TRBV7-8	.	TRBD2	TGTGCCAGCAGCTTAAGGACTAGCGGGGTCGTAGGAGGAGAGACCCAGTACTTC	CASSLRTSGVVGGETQYF
TRBJ2-7	TRBV9	.	TRBD1	TGTGCCAGCAGCGTAGGGACAGGGAACGTTTACGAGCAGTACTTC	CASSVGTGNVYEQYF
TRBJ2-5	TRBV25-1	.	.	TGTGCCAGCAGTGACCAGCGTGGGGGAAAGGAGACCCAGTACTTC	CASSDQRGGKETQYF
TRBJ2-5	TRBV10-2	.	TRBD2	TGCGCCAGCAGTGAATTAGGACTAGCGGAAGAGACCCAGTACTTC	CASSELGLAEETQYF
TRBJ2-7	TRBV27	few	TRBD2	TGTGCCAGCAGTCCGCTCGCGGGAGCGGGAGATGTCATCGAGCAGTACTTC	CASSPLAGAGDVIEQYF
TRBJ2-5	TRBV4-3	many	.	TGCGCCAGCAGCATCACAGGGTCCCCTCAAGAGACCCAGTACTTC	CASSITGSPQETQYF